This T cell receptor beta chain was sequenced during a study of T cell responses to AZD1222 COVID-19 vaccine. The CDR3 consists of 14 residues. V lost 2 bases to trimming and J lost 7 bases; unmatched junction nucleotides: 4. Germline values: CDR1 SGHVS, CDR2 FQNEAQ. The protocol was immunoSEQ multiplex PCR, while the TCRdb copy is restricted to in-frame clones and leaves out a portion. The repertoire includes 150,000 to 200,000 clones, about 91% of them detected once, and about 0.53% sits in the top ten. The origin of this receptor is an adult in good health. The V gene is TRBV7-8, the J gene TRBJ2-7, with TRBD2 identical over 11 bases. Sequences were derived from peripheral blood, sampled on day 0 of AZD1222 vaccination. The CDR3, as DNA: TGTGCCAGCAGCTTAAGACTAGCGGGAAATGAGCAGTACTTC. This sequence encodes CASSLRLAGNEQYF.